This T cell receptor (beta chain) originates from a study of metastatic and nonmetastatic thyroid tumors. Overall study context: Repertoire data that came from the blood and tumor or nodule tissue of malignant and benign thyroid patients were compared.

Per the authors' pipeline: The authors used CDR3 differences across clinicopathological groups to build a distant-metastasis classifier for papillary thyroid cancer. TCRdb reprocessed the PCR reads using MiXCR. TCRdb's processing, not the authors' own work, is the source of the V and J calls. The sample consists of approximately 90,000 clones, roughly 13% of them appearing once. Trimming removed 0 bases from V and 5 bases from J, with 14 bases in between. CDR1 is SGHDN, CDR2 FVKESK, per germline. This CDR3 contains 16 residues. There were no patients who had received any treatment before thyroid surgery. In this sample, this clone turned up a few times. The antigen is unknown. Study results and caveats: Patients with malignant thyroid tumors reportedly had significantly higher TCR beta diversity than those with benign nodules, in blood and tumor.

The receptor's source is a female donor with papillary thyroid cancer or a benign thyroid nodule (not recorded which). Some clones in this sample may be carry-over from other donors' samples. The chain couples TRBV14 to TRBJ2-4; no firm D call. The specimen sequenced was blood. The CDR3 region is CASSQDWLPPQNIQYF. The CDR3 coding sequence is TGTGCCAGCAGCCAAGATTGGTTGCCCCCTCAAAACATTCAGTACTTC.